Below, one T cell receptor (beta chain) is given with its context. A single count supports this clone. Its antigen target is currently unknown. No much larger clone is present one base from it, and per-base qualities are unavailable. These data come from a study of blood T cell repertoires in COVID-19 (dated by TCRdb to 2020 to 2021). Regarding the study in general: Samples covering the acute and convalescent phases of COVID-19 were provided by collaborators in the United States, Italy and Spain. The material from the prospective study consisted of cDNA or gDNA derived from T cells, B-cell-depleted T cells, or PBMCs. Subjects who had been exposed to COVID-19, were actively infected with it, or had recovered from it provided the deeply sampled blood TCRbeta repertoires that made up the dataset. A freely available public database, intended as a resource for researchers studying the immune response to SARS-CoV-2, is where the repertoires were released. The samples were drawn from the first 160 participants of the ongoing ImmuneRACE study and from about 1,200 subjects provided by 6 global collaborators. Sample metadata almost always included a de-identified subject ID, COVID-19 status, age in years and sex. Where HLA class I and class II types were available, the types were taken from metadata supplied by the sample provider, not from assay-based typing. Summary of the overall study and its limitations: How much clinical and demographic metadata was included differed by source and by participant, and the metadata was provided uncurated.

TCRbeta CDR3 regions were amplified from genomic DNA by means of the immunoSEQ Assay, a bias-controlled multiplex PCR. The original pipeline was this. The number of nucleated cells in each sample was estimated by amplification of reference gene primers within the assay. Sequence reads were collapsed and filtered to measure the absolute abundance of every unique TCRbeta CDR3 rearrangement. For each sample, productive Simpson clonality was calculated as the square root of Simpson's diversity index across productive rearrangements. TCRdb provides this immuneACCESS table in a form limited to in-frame rearrangements. Some clones are lacking; in checked studies, under half of them reflect an unresolved V gene, and why the rest are absent is not known. V, J and clone size derive from that table, while D and trimming were established from the DNA sequence. Across this sample there are around 150,000 clones, with over 80% seen only once. Around 13% of the sample belongs to the ten largest clones.

The CDR3, from cysteine to phenylalanine, totals 17 residues. The kept DNA is CDR3 alone, 51 bases in frame from the first base. From a lookup of the germline V gene, CDR1 and CDR2 are SGDLS and YYNGEE. V sheds 0 bases and J sheds 8 bases, leaving 22 bases between their ends. In the prospective study, participants were 18 to 89 years old, resided in around 25 geographic areas of the United States, and were enrolled through a virtual design. In the prospective study, participants were assigned to cohorts based on the clinical history participants reported in a screening survey and a study questionnaire. Recovered participants in ImmuneRACE Cohort 3 were defined by two consecutive negative NP/OP PCR tests, clearance by a healthcare professional, or resolution of symptoms. Mobile phlebotomists in the prospective study collected whole blood, serum and a nasopharyngeal or oropharyngeal swab from every participant. Additional blood draws and questionnaires over an approximately two-month period could optionally be provided by prospective study participants. Before DNA extraction, prospective study blood samples were shipped either frozen or at room temperature.

Source material: PBMCs or T cells enriched from blood (not recorded which). This receptor chain uses TRBV9 and TRBJ2-3; 6 matching bases give a weak D call of TRBD2. The TCR was taken from a woman between 55 and 75 years old who had recovered from COVID-19. The CDR3 corresponds to CASSVGQGGTSIGTQYF. The sequence in DNA is TGTGCCAGCAGCGTAGGTCAGGGAGGTACTAGCATAGGTACGCAGTATTTT.